These 12 T cell receptor beta chains share one sample of origin, sequenced in a study of T cell responses to AZD1222 COVID-19 vaccine. Clones were sequenced by immunoSEQ multiplex PCR, and TCRdb holds only the in-frame ones, with some missing. This table holds around 150,000 clones, approximately 88% found once. Here the sequenced sample was peripheral blood, taken 28 days after the second AZD1222 dose. The receptors stem from an adult who received the AZD1222 COVID-19 vaccine.

The chain combines TRBV29-1 with TRBJ2-5; D ambiguous. The CDR3 extends over 11 amino acids. The V end was cut by 4 bases, the J end by 5 bases, with 8 bases between. Per the germline V gene, CDR1 is SQVTM and CDR2 is ANQGSEA. CDR3 protein: CSVVPMETQYF. In nucleotides, the CDR3 is TGCAGCGTTGTTCCCATGGAGACCCAGTACTTC. Looking up the rest from reference TRBV29-1 and TRBJ2-5 gives the full variable domain: SAVISQKPSRDICQRGTSLTIQCQVDSQVTMMFWYRQQPGQSLTLIATANQGSEATYESGFVIDKFPISRPNLTFSTLTVSNMSPEDSSIYLCSVVPMETQYFGPGTRLLVL.

The count of this clone is one. The V gene is TRBV6-5, the J gene TRBJ1-2; TRBD1 is a possible D gene (6 bases). The CDR3 sequence is 13 residues long. Germline CDR1 is MNHEY and CDR2 is SVGAGI. Between the trimmed V and J ends, which lost 0 bases and 8 bases, there was a span of 10 bases. The CDR3 is CASSYSGGGGYTF. CDR3 DNA sequence: TGTGCCAGCAGTTACTCGGGAGGGGGAGGCTACACCTTC.

The chain recombines TRBV7-9 with TRBJ1-1; 7 bases align to TRBD1. CDR3 length: 13 amino acids. The ends lost 6 bases at V and 5 bases at J; junction bases unmatched: 6. Germline CDR1 SEHNR, CDR2 FQNEAQ (reference sequence). CDR3 DNA: TGTGCCAGCAGATCCCTGACAGGGACTGAAGCTTTCTTT. Translation gives CASRSLTGTEAFF. Variable domain in full (rest from reference TRBV7-9 and TRBJ1-1): DTGVSQNPRHKITKRGQNVTFRCDPISEHNRLYWYRQTLGQGPEFLTYFQNEAQLEKSRLLSDRFSAERPKGSFSTLEIQRTEQGDSAMYLCASRSLTGTEAFFGQGTRLTVV.

V is TRBV7-6 and J is TRBJ2-2; tentative D call: TRBD2 (5 bases). Trimming cost V 7 bases and J 5 bases, with 14 bases left between them. Germline loops: CDR1 SGHVS, CDR2 FNYEAQ. CDR3 size: 14 residues. The CDR3 loop reads CASKGLALTGELFF. CDR3 DNA: TGTGCCAGCAAAGGGCTAGCTTTGACCGGGGAGCTGTTTTTT. The variable domain in full, completed from reference TRBV7-6 and TRBJ2-2, reads GAGVSQSPRYKVTKRGQDVALRCDPISGHVSLYWYRQALGQGPEFLTYFNYEAQQDKSGLPNDRFSAERPEGSISTLTIQRTEQRDSAMYRCASKGLALTGELFFGEGSRLTVL.

The V gene is TRBV7-9, the J gene TRBJ2-7; possibly TRBD2 for D (6 bases). The CDR3 contains 17 residues. The germline V gene encodes CDR1 SEHNR and CDR2 FQNEAQ (reference sequence). The V end was cut by 1 base, the J end by 4 bases, with 20 bases between. The CDR3 DNA follows: TGTGCCAGCAGCTTAGACTTTGTCGGGGGAGATTCGTACGAGCAGTACTTC. This codes for CASSLDFVGGDSYEQYF.

This chain uses TRBV3-1 (or the pseudogene TRBV3-2) with TRBJ1-5; D not resolved. V gave up 1 base and J gave up 4 bases, with 11 bases separating them. Per germline, CDR1 LGHDT and CDR2 YNNKEL (reference sequence). This CDR3 spans 15 amino acids. This CDR3 is CASSQGGAENQPQHF. The CDR3 coding sequence is TGTGCCAGCAGCCAAGGTGGTGCGGAGAATCAGCCCCAGCATTTT.

This sequence joins TRBV30 and TRBJ1-6; D is unresolved. Germline assignment: CDR1 GTSNPN and CDR2 SVGIG (reference sequence). This CDR3 region has 12 residues. V was clipped by 2 bases and J by 8 bases, with 7 bases between them. The CDR3 DNA is TGTGCCTGGAGTAACAACGATTCACCCCTCCACTTT. Protein sequence: CAWSNNDSPLHF.

The rearrangement uses TRBV29-1 and TRBJ2-7; maybe TRBD2 (7 bases). This CDR3 has 14 amino acids. V lost 4 bases to trimming and J lost 1 base, with 14 bases between them. Per germline, CDR1 SQVTM and CDR2 ANQGSEA. CDR3 loop: CSVAWRGRSYEQYF. DNA of the CDR3: TGCAGCGTTGCGTGGCGGGGGCGATCCTACGAGCAGTACTTC.

V and J are TRBV5-1 and TRBJ1-2; TRBD1 matches at 9 bases. This CDR3 is 16 amino acids long. The V gene end was trimmed by 0 bases and the J gene end by 4 bases; junction bases not matched to a gene: 7. Germline-derived CDR1 and CDR2 are SGHRS and YFSETQ. In nucleotides, the CDR3 is TGCGCCAGCAGCTTGGTGGGACAGGGTTTTAGCTATGGCTACACCTTC. Residues: CASSLVGQGFSYGYTF.

The V gene is TRBV29-1, the J gene TRBJ1-2; D remains unclear. Germline V gene sequence: CDR1 SQVTM, CDR2 ANQGSEA. CDR3 length equals 11 residues. With 2 bases removed from V and 2 bases from J, the gap between germline ends came to 3 bases. CDR3 region: CSVEPNYGYTF. The CDR3 region has the DNA TGCAGCGTTGAACCCAACTATGGCTACACCTTC. Complete variable domain (other parts from reference TRBV29-1 and TRBJ1-2): SAVISQKPSRDICQRGTSLTIQCQVDSQVTMMFWYRQQPGQSLTLIATANQGSEATYESGFVIDKFPISRPNLTFSTLTVSNMSPEDSSIYLCSVEPNYGYTFGSGTRLTVV.

The chain has TRBV14 and TRBJ2-2; TRBD1 agrees at 7 bases. The CDR3 length is 14 residues. CDR1 is SGHDN and CDR2 is FVKESK in the germline V gene. J gave up 2 bases and V 7 bases, and 4 bases lay outside the gene matches. The CDR3 reads CASNSGGNTGELFF. The DNA of the CDR3 is TGTGCCAGCAATTCAGGGGGAAACACCGGGGAGCTGTTTTTT.

The chain employs TRBV3-1 (or the pseudogene TRBV3-2) and TRBJ2-5; the D call may be TRBD1 or TRBD2 (6 bases each). Between the trimmed V and J ends, which lost 1 base and 4 bases, there was a span of 16 bases. Germline CDR1 LGHDT, CDR2 YNNKEL (reference sequence). This CDR3 comprises 16 residues. CDR3 sequence reads: CASSQGTSGAGETQYF. The CDR3 region has the DNA TGTGCCAGCAGCCAAGGGACTTCGGGGGCAGGAGAGACCCAGTACTTC.